A single count supports the clone carrying this T cell receptor (beta chain). What it binds is not known. TCRdb processed the RT-PCR reads anew with MiXCR; each CDR3 protein has one entry. The sample lists 530,000 or so distinct CDR3 sequences, approximately 24% occurring once. This CDR3 spans 14 amino acids. Germline V gene data show CDR1 as SGHAT and CDR2 as FQNNGV. Between the trimmed V and J ends, which lost 1 base and 3 bases, there was a span of 9 bases. This sample was taken from a study of response to subunit inactivated influenza vaccine. Findings of the study overall: There was a suggestion from the authors that each seasonal influenza vaccination recruits few new T cells.

Specimen: CD4+ T cells sorted from PBMCs, collected around 5 days after vaccination. The sequence derives from a man over 45 who received an inactivated influenza vaccine. J is TRBJ1-1 and V is TRBV11-2; TRBD1 might be the D (6 bases). The CDR3 spells CASSLGGGYTEAFF. CDR3 in DNA: TGTGCCAGCAGCTTAGGAGGGGGTTACACTGAAGCTTTCTTT.